This is a list of T cell receptor beta chains from one sample in a study of blood T cell repertoires in COVID-19. TCRdb keeps only in-frame clones here, not all; method: immunoSEQ multiplex PCR. The profile shows over 130,000 clones, over 75% of them singletons. Sequencing was done on a sample of PBMCs or T cells enriched from blood (not recorded which). The receptors were sampled from a man aged 45 to 65 in a cohort exposed to, infected with or recovered from COVID-19 (not recorded which). The CDR3 runs from the conserved cysteine through the conserved F or W. A D gene is named only where the DNA matches it firmly. Size is omitted from some rows. Given values are once, few, many or a class for expanded clones.

j_call: TRBJ2-2
clone_size: NA
d_call: NA
v_call: TRBV9
cdr3_aa: CASSVADFFANTGELFF

j_call: TRBJ1-2
clone_size: NA
d_call: NA
v_call: TRBV29-1
cdr3_aa: CSSGSWGGSGYTF

j_call: TRBJ2-5
clone_size: NA
d_call: TRBD1
v_call: TRBV29-1
cdr3_aa: CSAAGTGDETQYF

j_call: TRBJ1-1
clone_size: NA
d_call: NA
v_call: TRBV21-1
cdr3_aa: CASSKNRLSGPRQGKGTEAFF

j_call: TRBJ1-2
clone_size: NA
d_call: NA
v_call: TRBV27
cdr3_aa: CASSLSRHSGYTF

j_call: TRBJ1-6
clone_size: NA
d_call: NA
v_call: TRBV19
cdr3_aa: CASSISSRDMRRYNSPLHF

j_call: TRBJ1-5
clone_size: NA
d_call: TRBD1
v_call: TRBV27
cdr3_aa: CASSYGTGQGGPQHF

j_call: TRBJ2-4
clone_size: NA
d_call: TRBD1
v_call: TRBV10-3
cdr3_aa: CAISDGQGGGADIQYF

j_call: TRBJ2-3
clone_size: NA
d_call: NA
v_call: TRBV5-1
cdr3_aa: CASSAVGQDTQYF

j_call: TRBJ2-7
clone_size: NA
d_call: NA
v_call: TRBV21-1
cdr3_aa: CASSKTAGGADEQYF

j_call: TRBJ2-1
clone_size: once
d_call: TRBD2
v_call: TRBV11-2
cdr3_aa: CASSFDLAGNEQFF

j_call: TRBJ1-2
clone_size: NA
d_call: NA
v_call: TRBV12-3/TRBV12-4
cdr3_aa: CASSLSVYGYTF

j_call: TRBJ2-3
clone_size: NA
d_call: TRBD2
v_call: TRBV9
cdr3_aa: CASSVEYGSSGGTDTQYF

j_call: TRBJ1-2
clone_size: NA
d_call: NA
v_call: TRBV29-1
cdr3_aa: CSVDREDSYGYTF

j_call: TRBJ2-1
clone_size: NA
d_call: TRBD2
v_call: TRBV11-3
cdr3_aa: CASSFGLARDLDEQFF

j_call: TRBJ2-5
clone_size: NA
d_call: TRBD2
v_call: TRBV7-3
cdr3_aa: CASSPSGSRGPETQYF

j_call: TRBJ1-5
clone_size: NA
d_call: NA
v_call: TRBV12-3/TRBV12-4
cdr3_aa: CASRGSVGTKHF

j_call: TRBJ1-1
clone_size: once
d_call: NA
v_call: TRBV13
cdr3_aa: CASIPPGEVLRWVTEAFF

j_call: TRBJ2-7
clone_size: NA
d_call: NA
v_call: TRBV18
cdr3_aa: CASSPPTPSYEQYF

j_call: TRBJ1-1
clone_size: few
d_call: NA
v_call: TRBV5-1
cdr3_aa: CASRREVQTEAFF

j_call: TRBJ2-7
clone_size: NA
d_call: TRBD1
v_call: TRBV7-2
cdr3_aa: CASSFLGQGAYEQYF

j_call: TRBJ1-5
clone_size: NA
d_call: NA
v_call: TRBV6-5
cdr3_aa: CATLGEGSSQPQHF

j_call: TRBJ2-5
clone_size: NA
d_call: TRBD1
v_call: TRBV12-5
cdr3_aa: CASGSMRPGQQETQYF

j_call: TRBJ2-5
clone_size: NA
d_call: TRBD2
v_call: TRBV11-2
cdr3_aa: CASRRSGRGETQYF

j_call: TRBJ2-7
clone_size: once
d_call: TRBD1
v_call: TRBV30
cdr3_aa: CAWSVRAGDRGRTYEQYF

j_call: TRBJ2-1
clone_size: NA
d_call: NA
v_call: TRBV27
cdr3_aa: CASTEGSLYNEQFF

j_call: TRBJ2-2
clone_size: NA
d_call: NA
v_call: TRBV6-1
cdr3_aa: CASSESRSWGELFF

j_call: TRBJ2-5
clone_size: NA
d_call: NA
v_call: TRBV28
cdr3_aa: CASGSGDQETQYF

j_call: TRBJ2-3
clone_size: NA
d_call: TRBD2
v_call: TRBV5-4
cdr3_aa: CASSSGTSGPSTDTQYF

j_call: TRBJ1-5
clone_size: once
d_call: NA
v_call: TRBV15
cdr3_aa: CATSRDGGNQPQHF

j_call: TRBJ1-2
clone_size: NA
d_call: NA
v_call: TRBV12-2
cdr3_aa: CASRARRGQGNYGYTF

j_call: TRBJ1-3
clone_size: NA
d_call: TRBD1
v_call: TRBV6-5
cdr3_aa: CASRPVGTGGNTIYF

j_call: TRBJ2-5
clone_size: NA
d_call: NA
v_call: TRBV7-8
cdr3_aa: CASSLLGGQETQYF

j_call: TRBJ2-5
clone_size: NA
d_call: TRBD1
v_call: TRBV10-2
cdr3_aa: CASALTGGEETQYF

j_call: TRBJ2-1
clone_size: once
d_call: TRBD1
v_call: TRBV2
cdr3_aa: CASRDLGQGGNEQFF

j_call: TRBJ1-3
clone_size: NA
d_call: TRBD1
v_call: TRBV27
cdr3_aa: CASSFTGAYLSGNTIYF

j_call: TRBJ2-1
clone_size: NA
d_call: TRBD1
v_call: TRBV6-5
cdr3_aa: CASKIRDRGYNEQFF

j_call: TRBJ1-2
clone_size: NA
d_call: NA
v_call: TRBV10-3
cdr3_aa: CAISEARGNGYTF

j_call: TRBJ1-1
clone_size: NA
d_call: NA
v_call: TRBV27
cdr3_aa: CASSSQGFWNTEAFF

j_call: TRBJ1-5
clone_size: NA
d_call: NA
v_call: TRBV6-5
cdr3_aa: CASSPEDRMGPQHF

j_call: TRBJ2-4
clone_size: NA
d_call: TRBD2
v_call: TRBV5-6
cdr3_aa: CASSAQGLAGGWAKNIQYF

j_call: TRBJ1-5
clone_size: NA
d_call: NA
v_call: TRBV7-9
cdr3_aa: CASSPDSNQPQHF

j_call: TRBJ1-3
clone_size: NA
d_call: TRBD1
v_call: TRBV7-6
cdr3_aa: CASSLWGTGSGNTIYF

j_call: TRBJ2-1
clone_size: NA
d_call: TRBD1
v_call: TRBV5-1
cdr3_aa: CASSLEGQLLYNEQFF